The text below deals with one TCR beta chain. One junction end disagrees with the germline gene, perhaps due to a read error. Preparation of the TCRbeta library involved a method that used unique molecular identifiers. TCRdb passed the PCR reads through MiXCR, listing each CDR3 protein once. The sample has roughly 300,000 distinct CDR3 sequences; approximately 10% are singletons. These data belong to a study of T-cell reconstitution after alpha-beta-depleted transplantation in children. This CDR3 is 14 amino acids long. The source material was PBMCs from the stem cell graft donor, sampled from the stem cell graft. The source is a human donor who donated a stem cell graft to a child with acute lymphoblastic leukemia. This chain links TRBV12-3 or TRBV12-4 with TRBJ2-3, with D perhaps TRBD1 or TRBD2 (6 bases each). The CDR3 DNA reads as TGTGCCAGCCGGCAGGAGGGGGTTACAGATACGCGGTATTTT. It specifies CASRQEGVTDTRYF.